This TCR beta chain was sequenced in a study of graft-versus-host responses after intestinal transplantation. Study at large: Among the recipients, transplants were multivisceral, liver-intestinal, or isolated intestinal. Tacrolimus plus steroids were given to all recipients for roughly three years, preceded by anti-thymocyte globulin induction. Overall study findings and caveats: GvH clones occurred in recipient marrow; some first appeared in ileum or blood.

A remark on this clone: What it binds is unknown.

Germline loops: CDR1 SGHNT, CDR2 YENEEA. This CDR3 is 15 amino acids long. Trimming left V 1 base short and J 3 bases short, with 12 bases between. Clones were read by immunoSEQ multiplex PCR, and TCRdb kept only the in-frame ones, dropping some. The table includes about 9,200 clones, around 90% detected once. Sequencing was performed on PBMCs, taken roughly 46 days after intestinal transplant. The genes are TRBV11-3 and TRBJ2-5; maybe TRBD2 (6 bases). The clonotype originates from a human patient who received an intestinal transplant, so some T cells may come from the graft donor. The CDR3 here is CASSLGRGTEETQYF. In DNA, the CDR3 is TGTGCCAGCAGCTTAGGTCGGGGGACGGAAGAGACCCAGTACTTC.